This note documents a single T cell receptor (beta chain) sequence. Per the original data handling: How many nucleated cells were present was estimated from reference gene primer amplification. The assay was immunoSEQ multiplex PCR, and TCRdb's table has in-frame clones only and misses some. The DNA was the basis for D and trimming; V, J and clone size are from that table. The sample carries about 190,000 clones, around 79% recorded once. This sample was included in a study of blood T cell repertoires in COVID-19. Study information: Material from acute and convalescent COVID-19 was sourced from the United States, Italy and Spain. The cDNA or gDNA used as material had been derived from T cells, B-cell-depleted T cells, or PBMCs.

Germline CDR1 and CDR2: LNHDA and SQIVND (reference sequence). Deletions cut 0 bases from V and 7 bases from J, with 10 bases between. The length of the CDR3 is 14 residues. Sequencing used peripheral blood. This chain joins TRBV19 and TRBJ1-5; D may be TRBD1 (6 bases). The origin of this receptor is a woman in her 50s with acute or convalescent COVID-19. CDR3 bases: TGTGCCAGTAGTATAGAGGTCAGGGGCCAGCCCCAGCATTTT. It translates to CASSIEVRGQPQHF.